These 7 T cell receptor beta chains were all obtained from the same sample, sequenced in a study of patients and donors after allogeneic stem cell transplantation. From the RT-PCR reads, TCRdb called clonotypes with MiXCR, one entry per CDR3 protein. Among over 350,000 distinct CDR3 sequences listed, more than 15% were seen once. Source material: blood, either unsorted or a sorted T cell fraction (not recorded which). The receptors come from a human donor who was either an allogeneic HSCT recipient or a stem cell or donor lymphocyte infusion donor (not recorded which). It is not recorded whose cells these are; they may come from a transplant donor.

This clonotype was found a few times. The V and J genes are TRBV6-1 and TRBJ1-2, with D perhaps TRBD1 (5 bases). CDR3 length equals 12 residues. V was pared by 10 bases and J by 6 bases, with 15 bases between. The germline CDR1 and CDR2 sequences are MNHNS and SASEGT. This chain's CDR3 is CATNGGFNGYTF. CDR3 coding DNA: TGTGCCACCAACGGGGGTTTTAATGGCTACACCTTC.

This sequence joins TRBV7-8 and TRBJ2-3; 11 bases are shared with TRBD2. Germline CDR1 reads SGHVS; CDR2 reads FQNEAQ. J gave up 1 base and V 5 bases, and 5 bases lay outside the gene matches. The CDR3 covers 16 residues. The CDR3 sequence: CASSQKTSGGTDTQYF. In DNA, the CDR3 is TGTGCCAGCAGCCAAAAGACTAGCGGGGGCACAGATACGCAGTATTTT.

This sequence joins TRBV6-1 and TRBJ2-6; perhaps D is TRBD1 or TRBD2 (5 bases each). CDR1 and CDR2 (germline): MNHNS, SASEGT. The V end lost 6 bases, the J end lost 2 bases, and 11 bases lay between the germline ends. This CDR3 region has 15 residues. The CDR3 coding sequence is TGTGCCAGCAGACCCGGGACGACTGGGGCCAACGTCCTGACTTTC. This sequence encodes CASRPGTTGANVLTF.

This clonotype has just a few counts. The CDR3 loop is CASSLTTGTDFHYEQYF. The CDR3 coding sequence is TGCGCCAGCAGCTTAACCACCGGGACTGATTTTCACTACGAGCAGTACTTC. This rearrangement joins TRBV5-1 to TRBJ2-7; maybe TRBD2 (6 bases). The germline V gene has CDR1 SGHRS and CDR2 YFSETQ. CDR3 size: 17 residues. With 2 bases removed from V and 3 bases from J, the gap between germline ends came to 21 bases.

In its sample, this clonotype was seen a few times. The genes are TRBV30 and TRBJ2-7; the D is unclear. Germline assignment: CDR1 GTSNPN and CDR2 SVGIG (reference sequence). Deletions cut 2 bases from V and 3 bases from J, with 8 bases between. This CDR3 spans 12 amino acids. CDR3: CAWSLYSYEQYF. The CDR3 DNA is TGTGCCTGGAGTCTTTACAGCTACGAGCAGTACTTC.

This clonotype was seen a handful of times. The J gene is TRBJ2-3, the V gene TRBV3-1; possibly TRBD2 for D (6 bases). The V end lost 1 base, the J end lost 1 base, and 9 bases lay between the germline ends. CDR1 and CDR2 from the germline V gene are LGHDT and YNNKEL (reference sequence). This CDR3 has 15 residues. The CDR3 protein is CASSQGGLRTDTQYF. The CDR3 coding sequence is TGTGCCAGCAGCCAAGGGGGACTCCGCACAGATACGCAGTATTTT.

This rearrangement joins TRBV4-1 to TRBJ1-2, with D unclear. CDR1 MGHRA and CDR2 YSYEKL come from the germline V gene. Trimming pared 4 bases from V and 0 bases from J, leaving 9 bases between. The CDR3 sequence is 14 residues long. CDR3 loop: CASSPSLANYGYTF. Written as DNA, the CDR3 is TGCGCCAGCAGCCCGTCGCTAGCTAACTATGGCTACACCTTC.